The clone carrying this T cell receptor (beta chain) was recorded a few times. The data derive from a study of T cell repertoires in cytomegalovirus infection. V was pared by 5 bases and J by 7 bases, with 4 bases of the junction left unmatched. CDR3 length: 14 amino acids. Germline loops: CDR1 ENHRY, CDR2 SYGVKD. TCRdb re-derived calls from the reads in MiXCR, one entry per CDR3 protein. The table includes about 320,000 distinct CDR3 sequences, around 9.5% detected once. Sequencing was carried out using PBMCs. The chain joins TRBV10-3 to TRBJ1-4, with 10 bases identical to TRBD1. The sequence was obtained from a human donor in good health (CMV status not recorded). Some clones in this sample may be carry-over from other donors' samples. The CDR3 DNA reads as TGTGCCATCAGTCCGGGACAGGGGACTGAAAAACTGTTTTTT. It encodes CAISPGQGTEKLFF.